A single sample gave rise to the 13 T cell receptor beta chains below, sequenced in a study of cytotoxic CD8 clonotypes in ibrutinib-treated CLL. Here immunoSEQ multiplex PCR was the method, and the copy in TCRdb shows in-frame clones only, minus some. Altogether about 140,000 clones are present, 70% to 80% being singletons, with the ten largest covering around 30%. Source: PBMCs, taken after 12 months of ibrutinib treatment. The receptors were sampled from a human donor with chronic lymphocytic leukemia.

The chain couples TRBV5-6 to TRBJ2-7, with D perhaps TRBD1 or TRBD2 (5 bases each). Trimming shortened V by 0 bases and J by 2 bases, and 12 bases separated the two germline ends. From germline, CDR1 is SGHDT and CDR2 YYEEEE. The CDR3 contains 15 residues. The CDR3 here is CASSLVGTQTYEQYF. In nucleotides, the CDR3 is TGTGCCAGCAGCTTGGTTGGGACCCAGACCTACGAGCAGTACTTC.

This chain uses TRBV30 with TRBJ2-3; tentatively, D is TRBD1 (5 bases). The germline gives CDR1 GTSNPN, CDR2 SVGIG (reference sequence). This CDR3 is built from 14 residues. Trimming took off 3 bases at V and 4 bases at J, with 14 bases between the two ends. The CDR3 coding sequence is TGTGCCTGGAGCCAGGGTACCGTCCCAGATACGCAGTATTTT. This codes for CAWSQGTVPDTQYF. The whole variable domain, filled in from reference TRBV30 and TRBJ2-3, reads SQTIHQWPATLVQPVGSPLSLECTVEGTSNPNLYWYRQAAGRGLQLLFYSVGIGQISSEVPQNLSASRPQDRQFILSSKKLLLSDSGFYLCAWSQGTVPDTQYFGPGTRLTVL.

CDR3: CASSNQVRPGSTYEQYF. The CDR3 nucleotides read TGTGCCAGCAGCAATCAGGTGAGGCCAGGCAGCACCTACGAGCAGTACTTC. The V gene is TRBV21-1, the J gene TRBJ2-7. TRBV21-1 is assigned pseudogene status. The CDR3 covers 17 residues.

Only a few counts were recorded for this clone. The rearrangement links TRBV7-2 to TRBJ1-5; 10 bases agree with TRBD1. From germline, CDR1 is SGHTA and CDR2 FQGNSA. The CDR3 extends over 16 amino acids. Trimming at V came to 5 bases and at J to 4 bases, leaving 8 bases not matched to a gene. CDR3 sequence (DNA): TGTGCCAGCAGCCCACGCCTGGACAGGGGGAATCAGCCCCAGCATTTT. It codes for CASSPRLDRGNQPQHF.

The genes are TRBV2 and TRBJ1-2; D possibly corresponds to TRBD1 (6 bases). The CDR3 loop spans 16 amino acids. Trimming took off 7 bases at V and 1 base at J, with 19 bases between the two ends. The V gene's germline CDR1 is SNHLY and CDR2 FYNNEI. The CDR3 reads CASIYLGDTDNYGYTF. CDR3 nucleotide sequence: TGTGCCAGCATATATTTAGGGGACACCGATAACTATGGCTACACCTTC. Using reference TRBV2 and TRBJ1-2 for the parts outside the CDR3, the full variable domain is EPEVTQTPSHQVTQMGQEVILRCVPISNHLYFYWYRQILGQKVEFLVSFYNNEISEKSEIFDDQFSVERPDGSNFTLKIRSTKLEDSAMYFCASIYLGDTDNYGYTFGSGTRLTVV.

This clone was seen just once. The chain joins TRBV2 to TRBJ2-5; D possibly corresponds to TRBD2 (5 bases). CDR3 length equals 13 residues. The V end lost 5 bases, the J end lost 5 bases, and 12 bases lay between the germline ends. Germline V lookup: CDR1 SNHLY, CDR2 FYNNEI. Written as DNA, the CDR3 is TGTGCCAGCAGTAACTACCCGGGGGAGACCCAGTACTTC. Protein product: CASSNYPGETQYF.

The chain recombines TRBV20-1 with TRBJ1-2; D gene unclear. Between the trimmed V and J ends, which lost 6 bases and 10 bases, there was a span of 9 bases. From germline, CDR1 is DFQATT and CDR2 SNEGSKA (reference sequence). The CDR3 sequence is 9 residues long. For the CDR3, the DNA is TGCAGTGCGGGTCGGAACTACACCTTC. Amino acids: CSAGRNYTF.

This clone was seen a few times. V and J are TRBV19 and TRBJ1-5, with TRBD1 matching 8 bases. After removal of 9 bases from V and 0 bases from J, the junction contained 4 bases not matched to a gene. The CDR3 loop spans 14 amino acids. CDR1 and CDR2 from the germline V gene are LNHDA and SQIVND (reference sequence). CDR3 in DNA: TGTGCCAGCCAGGGGGCTTATAGCAATCAGCCCCAGCATTTT. Translated, it gives CASQGAYSNQPQHF.

This rearrangement joins TRBV2 to TRBJ1-3; D unresolved. V was cut by 4 bases and J by 4 bases, with 5 bases left in between. The CDR3 loop spans 12 amino acids. Germline CDR1 reads SNHLY; CDR2 reads FYNNEI. The DNA for the CDR3 is TGTGCCAGCAGTGCCCACGGAAACACCATATATTTT. It encodes CASSAHGNTIYF. The variable domain in full, with the rest retrieved from reference TRBV2 and TRBJ1-3, is EPEVTQTPSHQVTQMGQEVILRCVPISNHLYFYWYRQILGQKVEFLVSFYNNEISEKSEIFDDQFSVERPDGSNFTLKIRSTKLEDSAMYFCASSAHGNTIYFGEGSWLTVV.

This sequence joins TRBV27 and TRBJ2-6; D perhaps matches TRBD1 (6 bases). This CDR3 is built from 15 residues. With 6 bases removed from V and 2 bases from J, the gap between germline ends came to 11 bases. The germline V gene encodes CDR1 MNHEY and CDR2 SMNVEV (reference sequence). The CDR3: CASRSPGAGANVLTF. The CDR3 nucleotides read TGTGCCAGCAGGAGCCCAGGGGCTGGGGCCAACGTCCTGACTTTC.

The V gene is TRBV27, the J gene TRBJ1-1; no definite D call. Germline CDR1 is MNHEY and CDR2 is SMNVEV (reference sequence). This CDR3 has 14 residues. The V gene lost 5 bases and the J gene lost 0 bases, with 10 bases spanning the gap. The CDR3 loop reads CASSPGRMNTEAFF. The CDR3 nucleotides read TGTGCCAGCAGTCCCGGACGGATGAACACTGAAGCTTTCTTT.

The chain joins TRBV7-8 to TRBJ1-3, with unresolved D. The germline V gene encodes CDR1 SGHVS and CDR2 FQNEAQ. V lost 3 bases, J lost 0 bases, and 12 bases lay in between. This CDR3 contains 16 residues. DNA of the CDR3: TGTGCCAGCAGCTTCCTCAGTGATAGCTCTGGAAACACCATATATTTT. It encodes CASSFLSDSSGNTIYF.

The chain recombines TRBV7-9 with TRBJ2-7; 9 bases map to TRBD1. CDR1 is SEHNR and CDR2 is FQNEAQ in the germline V gene (reference sequence). The CDR3 contains 16 residues. Trimming took 6 bases from V and 2 from J; bases not matched to a gene: 11. The CDR3 nucleotides are TGTGCCAGCAGTTCGGAACCGGGACAGGGCCCCTACGAGCAGTACTTC. Its translation is CASSSEPGQGPYEQYF.